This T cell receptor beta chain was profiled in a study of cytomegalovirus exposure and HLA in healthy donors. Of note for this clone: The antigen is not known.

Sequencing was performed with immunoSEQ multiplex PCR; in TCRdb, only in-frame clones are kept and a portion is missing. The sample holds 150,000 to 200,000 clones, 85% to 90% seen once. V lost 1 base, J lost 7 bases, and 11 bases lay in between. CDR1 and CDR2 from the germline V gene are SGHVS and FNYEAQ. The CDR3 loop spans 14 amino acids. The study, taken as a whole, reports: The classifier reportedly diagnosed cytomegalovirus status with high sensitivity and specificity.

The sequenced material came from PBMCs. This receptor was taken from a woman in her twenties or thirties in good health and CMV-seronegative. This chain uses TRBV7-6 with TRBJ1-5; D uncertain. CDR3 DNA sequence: TGTGCCAGCAGCTTAGGCCCCGGTCGGCAGCCCCAGCATTTT. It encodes CASSLGPGRQPQHF. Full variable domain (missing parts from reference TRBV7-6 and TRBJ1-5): GAGVSQSPRYKVTKRGQDVALRCDPISGHVSLYWYRQALGQGPEFLTYFNYEAQQDKSGLPNDRFSAERPEGSISTLTIQRTEQRDSAMYRCASSLGPGRQPQHFGDGTRLSIL.